The clone carrying this TCR beta chain was counted a few times. Given a much more abundant clone one base away, this may be a read error. Here the CDR3 omits its conserved ending phenylalanine or tryptophan, so a read error is the likely source. Because the CDR3's place on the DNA is in doubt, the DNA is left out and the CDR3 is given as listed by TCRdb. The entry originates in a study of Graves' ophthalmopathy and Graves' hyperthyroidism. The CDR3 adds up to 12 amino acids, both ends counted. Germline assignment: CDR1 SNHLY and CDR2 FYNNEI. From RNA, the CDR3 regions of TCR beta chains were amplified and sequenced. RT-PCR was first run with HTBI primers, then multiplex PCR in a second round. In TCRdb, the multiplex PCR reads were re-called with MiXCR into one record per CDR3 protein. The table has roughly 1.1 million distinct CDR3 sequences, around a third seen once.

Sample: peripheral blood or thyroid tissue (not recorded which). This clonotype was sampled from an adult man with Graves' hyperthyroidism. V gene TRBV2 combines with J gene TRBJ2-7; the D call of TRBD2 is as the table states it, not checked on the DNA. The CDR3 here is CASSEAASGDVL.